This paragraph reports one TCR beta chain. This clonotype was detected many times. No cognate antigen has been identified for it. No base-level quality is on record; no much larger clone is a single base apart. The meaning of the sample's treatment or condition label: PENTA 11 planned treatment interruption arm or continuous ART arm. The participants were children from the United Kingdom between 2 and 15 years old who had been on ART with at least three drugs for 24 weeks or longer. The study required cryopreserved PBMCs containing at least 5 million viable cells, and several candidate patients were excluded because of low viable PBMC yield. Using a FACSAria III cell sorter, naive CD4+ CD45RA+ CD45RO- T cells were FACS-sorted out of thawed PBMCs. After sorting, the cells were fixed and RNA was extracted first with the RNeasy FFPE kit and then with the RNeasy Micro kit. This specimen comes from a study of HIV-infected children after antiretroviral therapy interruption (dated by TCRdb to between 2019 and 2020). For the study in its entirety: Eight children, all with CD4+ count above 500 and viral load below 50 copies/ml, were included, of whom four were on planned treatment interruption and four were on continuous treatment. Interruption-arm samples came from week 0, week 12, end of interruption (week 24 or 48), and about 3 years after study end. For the continuous-treatment arm, samples from the corresponding weeks 0, 48 and 150 were analyzed. Alongside measurements of thymic output, TCR repertoires of children on planned treatment interruption were compared with TCR repertoires of children on continuous antiretroviral treatment. Recorded exposure to EBV and CMV was present in most of the participating children. A median age of roughly 9.2 years was recorded in the interruption group, and a median age of roughly 8 years was recorded in the continuous treatment group. Beyond this particular receptor, the publication reports: Sorted CD45RA+ naive cells might include minor non-naive CD45RA+ populations such as EMRA or stem memory cells. In the naive CD4+ repertoires of PTI patients, CDR3 sharing between time points dropped after the start of interruption, while many sequences were shared between the end of interruption and 3 years later. The small number of patients is a limitation of the study, so the data should be interpreted with caution. The naive CD4+ Gini coefficient rose by the end of treatment interruption, suggesting clonal expansion, and returned to baseline by 3 years.

The method was 3' RACE. TCR libraries were constructed from RNA with a 3' RACE protocol that used unique molecular identifiers to correct for PCR amplification bias. As many as 12 amplicon libraries were pooled and then sequenced on an Illumina MiSeq using v2 2x250 paired-end chemistry. As for the authors' bioinformatics: Reads were processed with Decombinator to assign V and J genes and CDR3, with barcode-based error and PCR bias correction. Repertoires were subsampled to equal depth before Gini coefficient calculation using the R ineq package. Three approaches were used to assess CDR3 similarity: GLIPH, Hamming distance and a shared triplet metric. Starting from the raw public reads, TCRdb applied fastp trimming at Q25, assembled clones with MiXCR and retained in-frame beta chains. Each CDR3 protein appears once, grouped with its most common genes and DNA. TCRdb's processing, not the study's, gives the V and J calls here. This sample is represented by about 86,000 distinct CDR3 sequences; around 6.9% of them were singletons. Together, the top ten hold 0.9% to 1.4% of the sample.

Counted from cysteine to phenylalanine, this CDR3 has 14 amino acids. The DNA shown is the 42-base CDR3, in frame from base 1. Between the V and J ends, shortened by 2 bases and 0 bases respectively, the junction contains 5 bases. The germline V gene encodes CDR1 MDHEN and CDR2 SYDVKM. Recombination joined TRBV28 with TRBJ2-1, with the D gene not clear enough to name. The clonotype was recovered from a pool of human donors with HIV. The material sequenced was CD45RA+ CD4+ T cells from PBMCs, pooled from several time points, taken from a donor given antiretroviral therapy, either interrupted or continuous. What this sample's cell subset or site label stands for: naive CD4+ CD45RA+ CD45RO- T cells. The CDR3 protein is CASSLGYSYNEQFF. The DNA sequence is TGTGCCAGCAGTTTAGGTTACTCCTACAATGAGCAGTTCTTC.